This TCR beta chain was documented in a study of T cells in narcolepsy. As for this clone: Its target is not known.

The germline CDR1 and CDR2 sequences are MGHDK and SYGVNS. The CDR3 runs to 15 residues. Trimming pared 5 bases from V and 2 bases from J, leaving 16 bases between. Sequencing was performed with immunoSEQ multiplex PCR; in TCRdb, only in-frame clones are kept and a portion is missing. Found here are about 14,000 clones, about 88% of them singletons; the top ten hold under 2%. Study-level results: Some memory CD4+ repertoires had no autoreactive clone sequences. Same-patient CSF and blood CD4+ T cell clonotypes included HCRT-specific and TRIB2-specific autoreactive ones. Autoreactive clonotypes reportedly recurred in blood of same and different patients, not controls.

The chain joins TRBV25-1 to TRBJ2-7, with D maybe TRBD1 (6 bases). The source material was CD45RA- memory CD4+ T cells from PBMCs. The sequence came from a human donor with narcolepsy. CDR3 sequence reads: CASSKGAGDPYEQYF. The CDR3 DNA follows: TGTGCCAGCAGTAAAGGGGCAGGGGACCCCTACGAGCAGTACTTC.